Below, one T cell receptor (beta chain) is given with its context. Antigen specificity is unknown. The sample belongs to a study of blood T cells in healthy people across ages. Through a sample-barcoded 5' primer and a J-beta primer mix, a second PCR was run for 7 to 11 cycles. MiXCR was run by TCRdb on the 5' RACE reads, yielding one entry per CDR3 protein. In the table there are 550,000 to 750,000 distinct CDR3 sequences, 20% to 25% of which are singletons. Isolating PBMCs gave at least 6 million of these cells per sample. V was pared by 4 bases and J by 3 bases, with 9 bases between. Germline loops: CDR1 MNHEY, CDR2 SMNVEV (reference sequence). CDR3 length: 13 residues. Study conclusions and caveats: Higher diversity, along with more naive CD4+ cells, distinguished long-lived donors from aged donors.

This TCR came from a man aged 70-80 years in good health. Material: blood. The rearrangement joins TRBV27 to TRBJ1-2, with a tentative D call TRBD1 (5 bases). The chain's CDR3 is CASSSGTDYGYTF. The DNA of the CDR3 is TGTGCCAGCAGTTCAGGGACGGACTATGGCTACACCTTC.